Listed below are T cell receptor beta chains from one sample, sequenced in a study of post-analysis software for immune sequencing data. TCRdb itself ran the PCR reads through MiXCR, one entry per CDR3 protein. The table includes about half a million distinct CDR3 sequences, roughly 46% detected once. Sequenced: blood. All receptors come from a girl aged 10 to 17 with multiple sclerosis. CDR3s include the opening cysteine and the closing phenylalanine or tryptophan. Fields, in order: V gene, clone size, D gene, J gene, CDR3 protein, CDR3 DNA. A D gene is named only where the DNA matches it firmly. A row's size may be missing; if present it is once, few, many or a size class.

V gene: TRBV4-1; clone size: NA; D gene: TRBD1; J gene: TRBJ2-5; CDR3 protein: CASSHPRDRGQTQYF; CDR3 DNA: TGCGCCAGCAGCCATCCCCGAGACAGGGGACAGACCCAGTACTTC
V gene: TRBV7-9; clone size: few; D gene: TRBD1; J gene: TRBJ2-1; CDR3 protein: CASKGTGWDEQFF; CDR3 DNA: TGTGCCAGCAAGGGGACAGGGTGGGATGAGCAGTTCTTC
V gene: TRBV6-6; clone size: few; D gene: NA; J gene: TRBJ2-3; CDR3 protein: CASSYVGGTDTQYF; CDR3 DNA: TGTGCCAGCAGTTACGTGGGGGGCACAGATACGCAGTATTTT
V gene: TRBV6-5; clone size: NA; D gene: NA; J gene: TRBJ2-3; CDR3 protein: CASGPGAADTDTQYF; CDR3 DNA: TGTGCCAGCGGACCCGGGGCGGCAGATACAGATACGCAGTATTTT
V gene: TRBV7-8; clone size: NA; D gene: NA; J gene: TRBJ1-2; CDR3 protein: CASSFSGTEGRHGYTF; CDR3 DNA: TGTGCCAGCTCATTCTCCGGGACCGAGGGACGGCATGGCTACACCTTC
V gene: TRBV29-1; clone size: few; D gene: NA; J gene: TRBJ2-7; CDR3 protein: CSVGVSGANYEQYF; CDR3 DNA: TGCAGCGTTGGAGTTTCAGGGGCCAACTACGAGCAGTACTTC
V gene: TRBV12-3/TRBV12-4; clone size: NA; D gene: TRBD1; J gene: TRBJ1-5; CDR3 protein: CASSLRGPRNQPQHF; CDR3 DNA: TGTGCCAGCAGTTTAAGGGGGCCTCGCAATCAGCCCCAGCATTTT
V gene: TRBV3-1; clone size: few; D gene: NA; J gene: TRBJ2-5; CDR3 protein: CASSQGTEETQYF; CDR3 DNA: TGTGCCAGCAGCCAAGGTACAGAGGAGACCCAGTACTTC
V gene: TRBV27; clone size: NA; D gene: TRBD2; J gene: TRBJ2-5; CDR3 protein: CASSLTAGGGETQYF; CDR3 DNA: TGTGCCAGCAGCCTTACAGCGGGAGGCGGGGAGACCCAGTACTTC
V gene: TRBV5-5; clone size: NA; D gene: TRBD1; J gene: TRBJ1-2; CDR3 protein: CASSLWWTGGDYGYTF; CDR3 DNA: TGTGCCAGCAGCTTGTGGTGGACAGGGGGCGACTATGGCTACACCTTC
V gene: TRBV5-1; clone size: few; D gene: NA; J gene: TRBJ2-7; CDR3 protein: CASSLNQGEQYF; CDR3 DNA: TGCGCCAGCAGCTTGAATCAGGGCGAGCAGTACTTC
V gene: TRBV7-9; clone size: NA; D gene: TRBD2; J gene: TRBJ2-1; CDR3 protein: CASSSPGLAAGREQFF; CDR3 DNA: TGTGCCAGCAGCTCGCCGGGACTAGCGGCCGGGAGGGAGCAGTTCTTC
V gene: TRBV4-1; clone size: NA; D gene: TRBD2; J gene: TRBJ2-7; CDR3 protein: CASSLTSGRNYEQYF; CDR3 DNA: TGCGCCAGCAGCCTGACTAGCGGGAGAAACTACGAGCAGTACTTC
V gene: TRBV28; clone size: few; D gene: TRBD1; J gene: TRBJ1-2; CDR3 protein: CASSLDRGRYGYTF; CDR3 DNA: TGTGCCAGCAGTTTAGACAGGGGGCGCTATGGCTACACCTTC
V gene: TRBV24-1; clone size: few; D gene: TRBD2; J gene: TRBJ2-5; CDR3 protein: CATSDRNGRNQETQYF; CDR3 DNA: TGTGCCACCAGTGATCGAAACGGGAGGAACCAAGAGACCCAGTACTTC
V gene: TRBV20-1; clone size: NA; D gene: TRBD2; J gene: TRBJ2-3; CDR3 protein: CSDKREATDTQYF; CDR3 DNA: TGCAGTGATAAGCGGGAGGCCACAGATACGCAGTATTTT
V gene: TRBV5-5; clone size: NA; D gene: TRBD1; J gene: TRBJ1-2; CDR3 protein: CASGETGQGAIGYTF; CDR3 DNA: TGTGCCAGCGGCGAGACGGGACAGGGGGCGATTGGCTACACCTTC
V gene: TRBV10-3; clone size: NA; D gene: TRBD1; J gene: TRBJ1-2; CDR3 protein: CAISEGTGGNSGYTF; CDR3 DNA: TGTGCCATCAGTGAGGGGACAGGGGGCAACTCTGGCTACACCTTC
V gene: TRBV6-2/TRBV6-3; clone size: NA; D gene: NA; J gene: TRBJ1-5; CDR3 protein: CASSYSTARGGHSNQPQHF; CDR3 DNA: TGTGCCAGCAGTTACTCAACGGCCAGGGGAGGGCATAGCAATCAGCCCCAGCATTTT